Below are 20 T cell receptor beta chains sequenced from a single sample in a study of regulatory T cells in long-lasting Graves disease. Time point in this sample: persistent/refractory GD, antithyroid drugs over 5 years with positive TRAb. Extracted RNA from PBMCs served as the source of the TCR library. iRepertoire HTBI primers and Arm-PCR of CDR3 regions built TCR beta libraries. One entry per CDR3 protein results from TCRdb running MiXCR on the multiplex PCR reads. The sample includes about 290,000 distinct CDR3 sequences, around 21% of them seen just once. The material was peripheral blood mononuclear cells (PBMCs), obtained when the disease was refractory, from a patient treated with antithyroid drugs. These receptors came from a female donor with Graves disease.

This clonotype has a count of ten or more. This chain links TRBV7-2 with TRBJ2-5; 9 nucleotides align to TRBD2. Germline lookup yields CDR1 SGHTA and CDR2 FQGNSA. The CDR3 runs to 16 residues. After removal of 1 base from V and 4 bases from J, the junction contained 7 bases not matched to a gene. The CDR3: CASSLVSGSLGETQYF. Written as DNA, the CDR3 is TGTGCCAGCAGCTTAGTTAGCGGGAGTCTGGGAGAGACCCAGTACTTC.

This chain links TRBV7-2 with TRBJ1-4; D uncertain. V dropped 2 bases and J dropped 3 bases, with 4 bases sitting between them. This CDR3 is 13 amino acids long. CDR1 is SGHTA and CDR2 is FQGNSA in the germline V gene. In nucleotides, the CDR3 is TGTGCCAGCAGCTTATCGGCTAATGAAAAACTGTTTTTT. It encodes CASSLSANEKLFF.

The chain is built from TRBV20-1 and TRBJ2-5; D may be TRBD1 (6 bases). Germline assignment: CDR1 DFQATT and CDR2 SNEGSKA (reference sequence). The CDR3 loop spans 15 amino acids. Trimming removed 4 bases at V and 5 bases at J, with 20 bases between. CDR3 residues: CSATGVGSTGETQYF. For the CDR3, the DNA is TGCAGTGCTACCGGGGTGGGCAGTACAGGGGAGACCCAGTACTTC.

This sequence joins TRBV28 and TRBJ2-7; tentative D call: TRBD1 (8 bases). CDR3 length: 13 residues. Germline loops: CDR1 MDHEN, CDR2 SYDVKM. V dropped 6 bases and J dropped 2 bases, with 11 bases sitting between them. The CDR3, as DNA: TGTGCCAGCAGAACAGGGGGGGCCTACGAGCAGTACTTC. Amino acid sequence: CASRTGGAYEQYF.

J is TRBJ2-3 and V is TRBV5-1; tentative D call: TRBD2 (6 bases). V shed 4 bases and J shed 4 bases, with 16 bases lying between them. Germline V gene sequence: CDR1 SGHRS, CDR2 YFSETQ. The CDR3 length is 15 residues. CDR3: CASSPSLARADTQYF. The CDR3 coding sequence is TGCGCCAGCAGCCCTTCACTAGCAAGAGCAGATACGCAGTATTTT.

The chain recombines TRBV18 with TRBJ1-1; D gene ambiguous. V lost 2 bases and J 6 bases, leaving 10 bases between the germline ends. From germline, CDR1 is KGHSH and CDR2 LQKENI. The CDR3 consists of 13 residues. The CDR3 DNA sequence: TGTGCCAGCTCACCAACACTCGAACCTGAAGCTTTCTTT. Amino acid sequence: CASSPTLEPEAFF.

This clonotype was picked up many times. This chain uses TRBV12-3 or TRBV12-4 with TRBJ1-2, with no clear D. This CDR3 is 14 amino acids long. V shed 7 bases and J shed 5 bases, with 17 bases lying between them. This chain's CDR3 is CASIGSGMRYGYTF. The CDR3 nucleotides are TGTGCCAGCATCGGAAGCGGGATGCGGTATGGCTACACCTTC.

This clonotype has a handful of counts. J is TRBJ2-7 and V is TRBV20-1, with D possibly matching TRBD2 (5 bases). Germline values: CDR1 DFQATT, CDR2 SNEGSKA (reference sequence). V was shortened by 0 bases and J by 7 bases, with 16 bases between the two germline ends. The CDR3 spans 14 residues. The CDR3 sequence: CSARDLRLANEQYF. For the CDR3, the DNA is TGCAGTGCTAGAGATCTTCGGCTAGCTAATGAGCAGTACTTC.

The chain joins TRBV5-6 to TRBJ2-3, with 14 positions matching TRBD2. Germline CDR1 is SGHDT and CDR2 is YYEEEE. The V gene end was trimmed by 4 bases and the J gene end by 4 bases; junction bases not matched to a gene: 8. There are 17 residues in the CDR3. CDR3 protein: CASSGRLAGGKADTQYF. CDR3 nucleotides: TGTGCCAGCAGCGGACGACTAGCGGGAGGGAAGGCAGATACGCAGTATTTT. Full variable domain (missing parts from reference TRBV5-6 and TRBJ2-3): DAGVTQSPTHLIKTRGQQVTLRCSPKSGHDTVSWYQQALGQGPQFIFQYYEEEERQRGNFPDRFSGHQFPNYSSELNVNALLLGDSALYLCASSGRLAGGKADTQYFGPGTRLTVL.

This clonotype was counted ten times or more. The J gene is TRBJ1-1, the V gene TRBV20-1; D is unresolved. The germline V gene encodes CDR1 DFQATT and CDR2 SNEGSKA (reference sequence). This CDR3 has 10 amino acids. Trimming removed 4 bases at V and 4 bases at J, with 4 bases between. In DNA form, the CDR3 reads TGCAGTGCTAAATCCACTGAAGCTTTCTTT. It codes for CSAKSTEAFF.

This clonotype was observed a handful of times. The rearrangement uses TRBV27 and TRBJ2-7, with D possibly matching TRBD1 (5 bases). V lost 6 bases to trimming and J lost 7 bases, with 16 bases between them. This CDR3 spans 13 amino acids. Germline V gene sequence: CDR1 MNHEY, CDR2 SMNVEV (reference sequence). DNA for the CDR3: TGTGCCAGCAGCCCCACCGGCAGGGAAGAGCAGTACTTC. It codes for CASSPTGREEQYF.

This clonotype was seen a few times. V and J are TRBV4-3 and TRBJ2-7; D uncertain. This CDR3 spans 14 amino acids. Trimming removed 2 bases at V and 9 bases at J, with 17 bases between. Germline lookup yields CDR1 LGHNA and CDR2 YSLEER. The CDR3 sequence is CASSQTIGGVAQYF. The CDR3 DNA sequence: TGCGCCAGCAGCCAAACTATAGGTGGAGTGGCGCAGTACTTC.

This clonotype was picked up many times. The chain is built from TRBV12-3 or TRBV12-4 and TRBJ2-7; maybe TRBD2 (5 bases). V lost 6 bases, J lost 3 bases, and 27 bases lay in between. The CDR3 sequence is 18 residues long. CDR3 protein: CASSQSGLLGLRDYEQYF. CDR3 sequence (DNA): TGTGCCAGCAGCCAATCGGGCCTCCTCGGACTGCGAGACTACGAGCAGTACTTC.

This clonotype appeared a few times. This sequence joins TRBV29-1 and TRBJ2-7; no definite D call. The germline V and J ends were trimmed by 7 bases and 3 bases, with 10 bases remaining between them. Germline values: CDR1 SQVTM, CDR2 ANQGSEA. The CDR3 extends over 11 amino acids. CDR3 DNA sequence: TGCAGCGGAACTCAAAACTACGAGCAGTACTTC. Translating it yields CSGTQNYEQYF.

The CDR3 protein is CASYPSPGLGNQPQHF. CDR3 coding DNA: TGTGCCAGTTATCCTTCCCCAGGGCTGGGCAATCAGCCCCAGCATTTT. V is TRBV7-8 and J is TRBJ1-5; a weak D match, TRBD1 (5 bases). Germline V gives CDR1 SGHVS, CDR2 FQNEAQ. This CDR3 is 16 amino acids long. V was cut by 9 bases and J by 2 bases, with 20 bases left in between.

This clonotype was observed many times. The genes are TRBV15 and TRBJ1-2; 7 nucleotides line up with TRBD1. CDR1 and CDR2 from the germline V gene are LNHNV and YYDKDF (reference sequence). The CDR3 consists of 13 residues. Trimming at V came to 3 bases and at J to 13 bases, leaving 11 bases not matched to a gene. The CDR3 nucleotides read TGTGCCACCAGCAGGCTAGAGGGGGCGCGTCCCACCTTC. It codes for CATSRLEGARPTF.

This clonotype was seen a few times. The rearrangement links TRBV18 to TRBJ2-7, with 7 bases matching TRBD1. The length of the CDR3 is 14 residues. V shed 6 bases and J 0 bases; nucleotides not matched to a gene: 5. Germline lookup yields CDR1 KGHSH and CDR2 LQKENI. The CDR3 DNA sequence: TGTGCCAGCTCCGGACAGGCGAGCTCCTACGAGCAGTACTTC. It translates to CASSGQASSYEQYF.

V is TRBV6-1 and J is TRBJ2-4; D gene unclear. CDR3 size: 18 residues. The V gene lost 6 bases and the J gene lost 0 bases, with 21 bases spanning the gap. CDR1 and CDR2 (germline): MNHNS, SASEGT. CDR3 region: CASRGRPRLTGAKNIQYF. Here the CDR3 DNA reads TGTGCCAGCAGGGGTCGACCGAGGCTAACCGGAGCCAAAAACATTCAGTACTTC.

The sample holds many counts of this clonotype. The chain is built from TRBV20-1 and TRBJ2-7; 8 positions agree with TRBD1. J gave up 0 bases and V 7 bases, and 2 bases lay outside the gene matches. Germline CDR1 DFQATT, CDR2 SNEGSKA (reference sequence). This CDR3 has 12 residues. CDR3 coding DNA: TGCAGTGGGGACAGGAGCTCCTACGAGCAGTACTTC. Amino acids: CSGDRSSYEQYF.

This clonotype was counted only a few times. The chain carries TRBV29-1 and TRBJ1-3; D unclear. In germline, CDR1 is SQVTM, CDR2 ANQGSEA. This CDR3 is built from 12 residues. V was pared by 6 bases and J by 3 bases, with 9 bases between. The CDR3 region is CSVSSDGNTIYF. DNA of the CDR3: TGCAGCGTGAGCAGCGATGGAAACACCATATATTTT.